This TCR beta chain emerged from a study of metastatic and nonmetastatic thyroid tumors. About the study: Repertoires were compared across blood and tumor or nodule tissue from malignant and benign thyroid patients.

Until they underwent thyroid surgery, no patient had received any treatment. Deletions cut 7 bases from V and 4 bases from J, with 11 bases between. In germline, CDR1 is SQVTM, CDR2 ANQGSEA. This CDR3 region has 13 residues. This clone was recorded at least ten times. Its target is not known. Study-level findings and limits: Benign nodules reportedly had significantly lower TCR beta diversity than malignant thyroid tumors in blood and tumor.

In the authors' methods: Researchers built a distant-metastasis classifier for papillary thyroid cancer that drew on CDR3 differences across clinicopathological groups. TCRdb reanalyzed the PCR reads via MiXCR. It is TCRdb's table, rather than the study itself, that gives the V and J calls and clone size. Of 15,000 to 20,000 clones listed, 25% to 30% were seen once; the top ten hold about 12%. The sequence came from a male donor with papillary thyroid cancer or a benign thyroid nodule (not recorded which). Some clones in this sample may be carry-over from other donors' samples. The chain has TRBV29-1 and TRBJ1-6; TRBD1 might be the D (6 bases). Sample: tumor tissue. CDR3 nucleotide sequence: TGCAGCGCCGCGACAGGTTATAATTCACCCCTCCACTTT. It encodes CSAATGYNSPLHF.